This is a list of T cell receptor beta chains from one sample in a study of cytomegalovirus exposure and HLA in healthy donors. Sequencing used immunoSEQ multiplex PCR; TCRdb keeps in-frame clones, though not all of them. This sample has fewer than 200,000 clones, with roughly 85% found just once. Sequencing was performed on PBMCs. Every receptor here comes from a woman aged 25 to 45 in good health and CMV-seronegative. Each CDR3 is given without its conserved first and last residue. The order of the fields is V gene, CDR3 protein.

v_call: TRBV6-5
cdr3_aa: ASSYSNRGNTEAF

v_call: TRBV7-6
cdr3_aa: ASSPGGTQETQY

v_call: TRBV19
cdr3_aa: ASIQGVNTEAF

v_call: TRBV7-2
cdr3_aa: ASSPGDTGELF

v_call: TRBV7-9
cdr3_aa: ASTGTGVGKNIQY

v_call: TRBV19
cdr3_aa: ASSKRGTGGRTEAF

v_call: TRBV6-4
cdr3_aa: ASSLGQANYNEQF

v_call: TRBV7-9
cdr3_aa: ASSLVRARSSYEQY

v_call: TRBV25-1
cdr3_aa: APGLPGQGPYEQY

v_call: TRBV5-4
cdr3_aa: ASSLGLAGLQY

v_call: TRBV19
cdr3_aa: ASSPKHLAGSTIY

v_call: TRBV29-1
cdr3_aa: SARTGDGYT

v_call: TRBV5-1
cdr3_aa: ASSPGTSGRPYQETQY

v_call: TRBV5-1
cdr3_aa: ASSPAGGLDTQY

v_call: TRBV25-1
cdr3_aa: ASRQQGARDYGYT

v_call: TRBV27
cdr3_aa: ASSPAGGRILNTEAF

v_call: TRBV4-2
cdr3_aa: ASREPGAGELF

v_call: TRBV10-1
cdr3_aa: ASSDDRGVTDTQY

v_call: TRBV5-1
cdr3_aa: ASSWGGILAGGTDTQY

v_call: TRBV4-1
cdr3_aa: ASSQGDRLNEKLF

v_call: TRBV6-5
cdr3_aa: ASSWDNVNTEAF

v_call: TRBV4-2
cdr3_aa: ASSQSGNEQF

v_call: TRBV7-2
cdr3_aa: ASSSGQGANNSPLH

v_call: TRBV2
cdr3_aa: ASSENPGQGPTDTQY

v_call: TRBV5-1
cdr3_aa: ASSPGQGTYNEQF

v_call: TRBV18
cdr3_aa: ASSPQGQNSPLH

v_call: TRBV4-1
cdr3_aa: ASSQGQFWGAF

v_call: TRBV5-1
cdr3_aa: ASSPEQGRVYEQY

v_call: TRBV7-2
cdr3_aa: ASSFWRGSGLSGNTIY

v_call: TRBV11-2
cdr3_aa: ASTRNRGGEKLF

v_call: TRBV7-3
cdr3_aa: ASSSRDRYNEQF

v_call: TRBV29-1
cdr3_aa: SVEGQAYEQY

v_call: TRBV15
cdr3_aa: ATSRDLAENTDTQY

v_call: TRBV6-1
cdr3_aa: ASSDSGTGLAGELF

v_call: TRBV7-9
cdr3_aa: ASSPGTAHYGYT

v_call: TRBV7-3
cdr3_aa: ASSYGLAGNNEQF

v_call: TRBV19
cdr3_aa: ASSIKRTGDETQY

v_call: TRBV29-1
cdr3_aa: SVKQILGEIGAF

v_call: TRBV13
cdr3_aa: ASSFAAGAGDTQY

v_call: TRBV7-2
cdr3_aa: ASSRTSVADTQY

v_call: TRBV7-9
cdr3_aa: ATTAYRGVEKLF

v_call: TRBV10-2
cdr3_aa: ASSQKIDEQF

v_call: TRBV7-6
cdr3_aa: ASSLELGGLDIQY

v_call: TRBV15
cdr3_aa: ATSRESIAGPF

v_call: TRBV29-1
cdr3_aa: SVRYRGPLEPEAF